One sample yielded the 6 T cell receptor beta chains listed below, sequenced in a study of T-cell reconstitution after alpha-beta-depleted transplantation in children (dated by TCRdb to about 2016). The library was made by PCR. The sequencer listed for this sample is Illumina HiSeq 2500. To normalize quantification of the TCRbeta repertoire, the TCR libraries were built with molecular barcoding that relied on unique molecular identifiers. The raw public data were reprocessed by TCRdb itself: fastp quality trimming at Q25, MiXCR clonotype calling, in-frame beta chains only. CDR3 protein duplicates are merged, each entry listing the most common genes and DNA. The sample table records about 540,000 distinct CDR3 sequences; about 16% of these occur just once. Together, the top ten hold 3.3% of the sample. The material was PBMCs from the stem cell graft donor, obtained from the stem cell graft. All receptors derive from a human donor who donated a stem cell graft to a child with acute lymphoblastic leukemia.

This clonotype was seen a few times. V and J are TRBV7-3 and TRBJ2-5; 7 bases line up with TRBD2. The germline gives CDR1 SGHTA, CDR2 FQGTGA. The trim removed 1 base at V and 5 bases at J, leaving 7 bases unmatched. This CDR3 is 15 amino acids long. CDR3 amino acids: CASSLNGGSRETQYF. The CDR3 nucleotides are TGTGCCAGCAGCTTAAACGGCGGGAGTCGGGAGACCCAGTACTTC.

The table lists this clonotype with a few counts. This rearrangement joins TRBV5-1 to TRBJ2-3, with TRBD2 identical over 7 bases. With V trimmed by 4 bases and J by 2 bases, 10 bases remained unmatched. Germline CDR1 SGHRS, CDR2 YFSETQ. This CDR3 is built from 16 residues. In nucleotides, the CDR3 is TGCGCCAGCAGCCTCCGGGGGACTACCACCACAGATACGCAGTATTTT. This encodes CASSLRGTTTTDTQYF.

This clonotype was seen more than once but under ten times. The rearrangement uses TRBV20-1 and TRBJ1-3; perhaps TRBD1 as D (5 bases). Trimming took 6 bases from V and 3 from J, leaving 15 bases between them. The CDR3 contains 14 residues. Germline CDR1 and CDR2: DFQATT and SNEGSKA (reference sequence). DNA for the CDR3: TGCAGTGCGAGCAGGGCGTCGGGTGGAAACACCATATATTTT. This encodes CSASRASGGNTIYF.

This clonotype was counted between two and nine times. The chain couples TRBV12-3 or TRBV12-4 to TRBJ2-1, with D unclear. The length of the CDR3 is 13 residues. Trimming shortened V by 5 bases and J by 5 bases, and 10 bases separated the two germline ends. The CDR3 region is CASSPPVDNEQFF. The CDR3 coding sequence is TGTGCCAGCAGTCCCCCAGTCGACAATGAGCAGTTCTTC.

The table lists this clonotype with a few counts. The chain has TRBV15 and TRBJ2-3; D may be TRBD2 (5 bases). Germline CDR1 is LNHNV and CDR2 is YYDKDF (reference sequence). This CDR3 comprises 18 residues. Trimming removed 0 bases from V and 0 bases from J, with 16 bases in between. This chain's CDR3 is CATSRDPKAEASTDTQYF. The CDR3 coding sequence is TGTGCCACCAGCAGAGATCCAAAAGCGGAGGCTAGCACAGATACGCAGTATTTT.

This chain connects TRBV4-1 to TRBJ2-1; the D is unclear. The CDR3 has 15 amino acids. The germline CDR1 and CDR2 sequences are MGHRA and YSYEKL. The V end lost 0 bases, the J end lost 4 bases, and 10 bases lay between the germline ends. The CDR3 bases are TGCGCCAGCAGCCAAGATCCCACTGGATACAATGAGCAGTTCTTC. It yields the protein CASSQDPTGYNEQFF.